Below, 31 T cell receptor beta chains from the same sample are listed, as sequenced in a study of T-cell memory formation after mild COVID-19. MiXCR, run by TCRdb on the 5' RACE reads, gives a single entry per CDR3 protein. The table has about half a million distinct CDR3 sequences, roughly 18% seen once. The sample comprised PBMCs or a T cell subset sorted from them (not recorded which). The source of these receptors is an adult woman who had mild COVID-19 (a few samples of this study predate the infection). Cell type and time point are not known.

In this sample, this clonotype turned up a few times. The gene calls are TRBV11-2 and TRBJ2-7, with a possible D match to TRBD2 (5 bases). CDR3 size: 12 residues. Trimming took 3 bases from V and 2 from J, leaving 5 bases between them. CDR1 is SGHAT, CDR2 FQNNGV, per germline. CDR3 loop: CASSFGTYEQYF. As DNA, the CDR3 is TGTGCCAGCAGCTTCGGGACCTACGAGCAGTACTTC.

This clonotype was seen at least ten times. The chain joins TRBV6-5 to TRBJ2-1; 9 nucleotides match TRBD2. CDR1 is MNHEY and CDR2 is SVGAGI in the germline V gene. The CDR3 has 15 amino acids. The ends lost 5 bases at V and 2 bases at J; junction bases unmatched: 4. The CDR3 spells CASSLLAGPYNEQFF. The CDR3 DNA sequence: TGTGCCAGCAGTCTACTAGCGGGCCCCTACAATGAGCAGTTCTTC.

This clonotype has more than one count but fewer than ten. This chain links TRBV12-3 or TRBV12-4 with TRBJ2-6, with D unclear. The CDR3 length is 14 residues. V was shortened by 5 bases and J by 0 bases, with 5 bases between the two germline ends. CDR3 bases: TGTGCCAGCAGTATCCTCTCTGGGGCCAACGTCCTGACTTTC. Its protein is CASSILSGANVLTF.

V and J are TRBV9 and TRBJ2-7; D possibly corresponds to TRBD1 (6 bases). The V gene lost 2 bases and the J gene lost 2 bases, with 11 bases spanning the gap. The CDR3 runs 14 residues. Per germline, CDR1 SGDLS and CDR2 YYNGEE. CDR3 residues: CASSVGGETYEQYF. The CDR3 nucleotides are TGTGCCAGCAGCGTTGGGGGCGAAACCTACGAGCAGTACTTC.

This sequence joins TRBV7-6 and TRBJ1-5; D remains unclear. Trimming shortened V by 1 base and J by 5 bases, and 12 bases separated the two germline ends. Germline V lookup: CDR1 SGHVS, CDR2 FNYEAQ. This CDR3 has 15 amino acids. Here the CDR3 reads CASSLGPSGDQPQHF. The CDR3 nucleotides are TGTGCCAGCAGCTTAGGTCCCAGCGGGGATCAGCCCCAGCATTTT. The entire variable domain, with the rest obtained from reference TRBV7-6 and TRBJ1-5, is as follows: GAGVSQSPRYKVTKRGQDVALRCDPISGHVSLYWYRQALGQGPEFLTYFNYEAQQDKSGLPNDRFSAERPEGSISTLTIQRTEQRDSAMYRCASSLGPSGDQPQHFGDGTRLSIL.

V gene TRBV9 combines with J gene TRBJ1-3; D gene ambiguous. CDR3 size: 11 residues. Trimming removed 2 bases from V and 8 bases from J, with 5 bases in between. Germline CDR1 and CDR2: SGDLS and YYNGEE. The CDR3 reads CASSVEDTIYF. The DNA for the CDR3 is TGTGCCAGCAGCGTGGAGGACACCATATATTTT.

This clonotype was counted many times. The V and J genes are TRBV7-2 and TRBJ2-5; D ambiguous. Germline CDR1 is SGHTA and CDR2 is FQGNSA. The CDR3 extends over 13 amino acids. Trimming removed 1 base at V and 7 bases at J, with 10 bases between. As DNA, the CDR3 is TGTGCCAGCAGCTTAGTCGGTCCGGTGACCCAGTACTTC. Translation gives CASSLVGPVTQYF.

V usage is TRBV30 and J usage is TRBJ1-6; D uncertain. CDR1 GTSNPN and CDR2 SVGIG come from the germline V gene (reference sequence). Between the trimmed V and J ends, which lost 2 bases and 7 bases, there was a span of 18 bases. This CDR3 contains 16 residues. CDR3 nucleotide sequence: TGTGCCTGGAGTCCACTGAACTCCTACCTCAATTCACCCCTCCACTTT. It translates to CAWSPLNSYLNSPLHF.

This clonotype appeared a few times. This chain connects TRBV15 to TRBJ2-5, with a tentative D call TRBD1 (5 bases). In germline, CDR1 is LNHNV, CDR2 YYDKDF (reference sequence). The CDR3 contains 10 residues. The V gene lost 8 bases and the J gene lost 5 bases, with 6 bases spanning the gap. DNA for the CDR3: TGTGCCACCTCAGGGGAGACCCAGTACTTC. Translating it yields CATSGETQYF.

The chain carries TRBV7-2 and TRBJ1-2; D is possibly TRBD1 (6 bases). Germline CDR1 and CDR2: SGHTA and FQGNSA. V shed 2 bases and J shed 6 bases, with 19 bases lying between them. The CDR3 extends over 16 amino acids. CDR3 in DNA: TGTGCCAGCAGCTTAAGCCGGGACACAGGACGTAATGGCTACACCTTC. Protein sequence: CASSLSRDTGRNGYTF. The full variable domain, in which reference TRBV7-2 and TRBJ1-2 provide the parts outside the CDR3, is GAGVSQSPSNKVTEKGKDVELRCDPISGHTALYWYRQSLGQGLEFLIYFQGNSAPDKSGLPSDRFSAERTGGSVSTLTIQRTQQEDSAVYLCASSLSRDTGRNGYTFGSGTRLTVV.

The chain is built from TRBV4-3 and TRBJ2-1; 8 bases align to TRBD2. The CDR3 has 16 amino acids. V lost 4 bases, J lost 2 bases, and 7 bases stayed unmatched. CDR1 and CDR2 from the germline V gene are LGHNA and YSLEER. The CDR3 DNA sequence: TGCGCCAGCAGCCTCCTGAGCGGGGGAACCTACAATGAGCAGTTCTTC. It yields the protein CASSLLSGGTYNEQFF.

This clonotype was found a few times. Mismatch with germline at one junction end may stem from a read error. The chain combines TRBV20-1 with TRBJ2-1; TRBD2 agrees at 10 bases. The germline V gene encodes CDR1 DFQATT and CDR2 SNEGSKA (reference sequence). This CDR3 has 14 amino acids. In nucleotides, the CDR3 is TGCAGTGCCAGAGCCCCTAGCGGGAGTCTTGAGCAGTTCTTC. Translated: CSARAPSGSLEQFF.

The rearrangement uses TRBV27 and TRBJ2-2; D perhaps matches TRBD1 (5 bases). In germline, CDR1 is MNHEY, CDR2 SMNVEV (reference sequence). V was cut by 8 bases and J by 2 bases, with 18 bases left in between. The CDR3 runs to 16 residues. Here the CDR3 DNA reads TGTGCCAGCCGCAAATCGGACGGACAAAACACCGGGGAGCTGTTTTTT. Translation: CASRKSDGQNTGELFF.

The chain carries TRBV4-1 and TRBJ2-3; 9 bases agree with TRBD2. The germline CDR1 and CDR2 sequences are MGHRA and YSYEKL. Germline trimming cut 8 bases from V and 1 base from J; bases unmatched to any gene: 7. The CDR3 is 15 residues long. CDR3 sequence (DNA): TGCGCCAGCGGAACAATAGCGGGGGGCACAGATACGCAGTATTTT. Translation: CASGTIAGGTDTQYF.

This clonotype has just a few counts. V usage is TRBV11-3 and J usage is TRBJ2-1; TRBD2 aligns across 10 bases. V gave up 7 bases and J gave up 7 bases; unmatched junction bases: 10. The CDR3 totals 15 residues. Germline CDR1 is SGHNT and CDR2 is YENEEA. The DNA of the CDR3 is TGTGCCAGCACCCAGCGGGAGGGTCAAAAGAATGAGCAGTTCTTC. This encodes CASTQREGQKNEQFF.

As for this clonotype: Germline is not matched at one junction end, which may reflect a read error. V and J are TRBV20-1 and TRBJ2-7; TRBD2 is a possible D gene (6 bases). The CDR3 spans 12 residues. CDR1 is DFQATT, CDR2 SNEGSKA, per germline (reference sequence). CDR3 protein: CSARGGESRSSF. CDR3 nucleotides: TGCAGTGCTAGAGGGGGGGAGTCGAGGTCCAGCTTC.

CDR3: CSARVQGRETQYF. Here the CDR3 DNA reads TGCAGTGCTAGGGTCCAGGGAAGAGAGACCCAGTACTTC. V and J are TRBV20-1 and TRBJ2-5; the D gene is possibly TRBD1 (5 bases). CDR3 length: 13 amino acids. Trimming removed 3 bases at V and 4 bases at J, with 12 bases between. Germline CDR1 reads DFQATT; CDR2 reads SNEGSKA (reference sequence).

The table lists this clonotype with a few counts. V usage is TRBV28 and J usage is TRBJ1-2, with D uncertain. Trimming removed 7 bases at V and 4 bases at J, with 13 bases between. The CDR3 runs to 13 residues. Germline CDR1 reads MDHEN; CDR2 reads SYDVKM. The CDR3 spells CASTPPEGYGYTF. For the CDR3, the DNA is TGTGCCAGCACCCCTCCGGAAGGCTATGGCTACACCTTC.

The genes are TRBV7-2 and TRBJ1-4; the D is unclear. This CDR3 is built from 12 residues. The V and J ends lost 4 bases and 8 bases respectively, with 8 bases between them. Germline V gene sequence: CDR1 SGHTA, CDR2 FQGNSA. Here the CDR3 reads CASSWSGEKLFF. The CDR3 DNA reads TGTGCCAGCAGCTGGTCTGGCGAAAAACTGTTTTTT.

CDR3 residues: CASSPAEVGELFF. CDR3 DNA sequence: TGTGCCAGCTCACCAGCGGAAGTCGGGGAGCTGTTTTTT. The chain joins TRBV18 to TRBJ2-2; D unresolved. The CDR3 loop spans 13 amino acids. Germline CDR1 reads KGHSH; CDR2 reads LQKENI. Trimming removed 2 bases at V and 7 bases at J, with 8 bases between.

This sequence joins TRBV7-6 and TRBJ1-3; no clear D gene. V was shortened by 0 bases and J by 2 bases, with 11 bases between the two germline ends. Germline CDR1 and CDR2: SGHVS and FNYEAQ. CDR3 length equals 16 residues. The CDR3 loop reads CASSLALRAAGNTIYF. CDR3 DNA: TGTGCCAGCAGCTTAGCGTTAAGAGCAGCTGGAAACACCATATATTTT. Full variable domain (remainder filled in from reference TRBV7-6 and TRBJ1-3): GAGVSQSPRYKVTKRGQDVALRCDPISGHVSLYWYRQALGQGPEFLTYFNYEAQQDKSGLPNDRFSAERPEGSISTLTIQRTEQRDSAMYRCASSLALRAAGNTIYFGEGSWLTVV.

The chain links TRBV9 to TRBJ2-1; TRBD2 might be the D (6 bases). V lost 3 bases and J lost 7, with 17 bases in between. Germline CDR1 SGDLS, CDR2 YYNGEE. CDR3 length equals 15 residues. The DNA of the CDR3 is TGTGCCAGCAGCGAGGAGGGGAGCCCCCAAAATGAGCAGTTCTTC. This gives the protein CASSEEGSPQNEQFF.

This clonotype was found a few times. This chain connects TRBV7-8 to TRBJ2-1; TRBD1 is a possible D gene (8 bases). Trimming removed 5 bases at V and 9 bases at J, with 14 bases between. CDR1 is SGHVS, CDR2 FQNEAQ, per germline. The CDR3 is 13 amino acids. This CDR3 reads CASSPNRGGEQFF. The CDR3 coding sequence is TGTGCCAGCAGCCCAAACAGGGGGGGTGAGCAGTTCTTC.

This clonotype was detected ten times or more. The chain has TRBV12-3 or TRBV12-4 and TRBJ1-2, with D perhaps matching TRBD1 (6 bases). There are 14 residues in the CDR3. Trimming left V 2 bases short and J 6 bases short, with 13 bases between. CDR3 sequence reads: CASSLRLDSHGYTF. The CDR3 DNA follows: TGTGCCAGCAGTTTAAGGCTGGACAGTCATGGCTACACCTTC.

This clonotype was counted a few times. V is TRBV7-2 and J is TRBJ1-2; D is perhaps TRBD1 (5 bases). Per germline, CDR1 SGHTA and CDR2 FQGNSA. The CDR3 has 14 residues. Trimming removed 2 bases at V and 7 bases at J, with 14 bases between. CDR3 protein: CASSLSRVRRGYTF. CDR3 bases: TGTGCCAGCAGCTTAAGCAGGGTTCGGCGTGGCTACACCTTC.

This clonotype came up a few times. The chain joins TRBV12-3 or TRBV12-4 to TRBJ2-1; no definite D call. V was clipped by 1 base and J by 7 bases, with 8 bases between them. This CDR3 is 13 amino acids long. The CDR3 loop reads CASSLEGFNEQFF. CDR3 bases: TGTGCCAGCAGTTTAGAGGGTTTTAATGAGCAGTTCTTC.

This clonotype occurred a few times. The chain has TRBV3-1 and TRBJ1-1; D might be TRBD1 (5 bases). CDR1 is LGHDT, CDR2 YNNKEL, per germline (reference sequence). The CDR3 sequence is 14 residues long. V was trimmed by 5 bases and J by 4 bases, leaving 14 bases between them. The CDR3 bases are TGTGCCAGCAGCTCCCGGGGGGTGAGCACTGAAGCTTTCTTT. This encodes CASSSRGVSTEAFF.

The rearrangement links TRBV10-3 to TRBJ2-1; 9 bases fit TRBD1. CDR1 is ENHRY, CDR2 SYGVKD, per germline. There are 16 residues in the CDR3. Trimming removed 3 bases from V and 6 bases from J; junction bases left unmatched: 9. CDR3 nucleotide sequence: TGTGCCATCAGTGATCCCGGGACAGGGCGAAGCAATGAGCAGTTCTTC. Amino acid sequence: CAISDPGTGRSNEQFF.

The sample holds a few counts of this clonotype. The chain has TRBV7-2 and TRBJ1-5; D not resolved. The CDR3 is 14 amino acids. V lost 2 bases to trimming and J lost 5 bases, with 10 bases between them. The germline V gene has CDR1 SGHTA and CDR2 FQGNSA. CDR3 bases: TGTGCCAGCAGCTTAACCCTCCAGGATCAGCCCCAGCATTTT. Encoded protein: CASSLTLQDQPQHF.

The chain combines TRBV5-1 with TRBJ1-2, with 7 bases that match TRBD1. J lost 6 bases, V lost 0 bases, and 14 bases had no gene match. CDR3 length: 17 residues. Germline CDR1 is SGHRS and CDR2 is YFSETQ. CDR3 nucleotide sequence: TGCGCCAGCAGCTTGGCCCCCCTAACAGGGGCCGCGGATGGCTACACCTTC. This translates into CASSLAPLTGAADGYTF.

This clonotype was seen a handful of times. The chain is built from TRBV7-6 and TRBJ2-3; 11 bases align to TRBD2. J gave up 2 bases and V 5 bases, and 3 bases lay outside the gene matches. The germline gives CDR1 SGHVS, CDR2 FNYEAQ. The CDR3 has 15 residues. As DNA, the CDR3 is TGTGCCAGCAGCCTTAGCGGGGGGGTCACAGATACGCAGTATTTT. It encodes CASSLSGGVTDTQYF.